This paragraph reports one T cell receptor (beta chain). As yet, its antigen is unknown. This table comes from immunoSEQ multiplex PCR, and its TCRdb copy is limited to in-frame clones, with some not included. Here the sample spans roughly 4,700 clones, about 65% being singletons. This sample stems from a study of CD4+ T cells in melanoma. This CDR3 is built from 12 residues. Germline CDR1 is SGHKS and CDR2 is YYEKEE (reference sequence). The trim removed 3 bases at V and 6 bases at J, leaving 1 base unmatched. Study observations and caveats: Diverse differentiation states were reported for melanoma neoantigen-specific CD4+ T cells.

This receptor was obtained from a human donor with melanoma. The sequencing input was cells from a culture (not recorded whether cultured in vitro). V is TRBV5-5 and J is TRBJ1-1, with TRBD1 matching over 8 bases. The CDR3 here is CASSSDRAEAFF. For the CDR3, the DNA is TGTGCCAGCAGCTCGGACAGGGCTGAAGCTTTCTTT.